These T cell receptor beta chains were read from a single sample in a study of blood T cell repertoires in COVID-19. Profiling relied on immunoSEQ multiplex PCR, and the TCRdb table lists in-frame clones only, not all of them. The sample lists roughly 150,000 clones; more than 70% were seen once. Sequencing input: peripheral blood. The source is a man aged 60 to 69 with acute or convalescent COVID-19. Each CDR3 is given with its conserved first and last residue. The order of the fields is D gene, V gene, J gene, clone size, CDR3 length, CDR3 protein, CDR3 DNA. The D gene is left open where the match is weak. Clone size appears in some rows only: once, few, many, or a class for an expanded clone.

>.|TRBV5-5|TRBJ1-2|.|16
CASSSGGGISYYGYTF
TGTGCCAGCAGCTCGGGGGGCGGAATCTCCTACTATGGCTACACCTTC
>.|TRBV7-8|TRBJ2-7|.|16
CASSLERGATRREQYF
TGTGCCAGCAGCTTAGAACGGGGGGCAACCCGGCGGGAGCAGTACTTC
>TRBD1|TRBV24-1|TRBJ2-3|.|17
CATSDFSRTGGADTQYF
TGTGCCACCAGTGATTTCTCGAGGACAGGGGGCGCAGATACGCAGTATTTT
>.|TRBV29-1|TRBJ2-1|.|15
CSVEKASGLTNEQFF
TGCAGCGTTGAAAAGGCCAGCGGCCTTACGAATGAGCAGTTCTTC
>.|TRBV19|TRBJ2-5|.|12
CASSERWGPQYF
TGTGCCAGTAGTGAAAGGTGGGGGCCCCAGTACTTC
>.|TRBV27|TRBJ2-4|.|14
CASSLEGRVNIQYF
TGTGCCAGCAGTTTGGAGGGGCGAGTAAACATTCAGTACTTC
>TRBD1|TRBV7-2|TRBJ1-1|.|13
CASSIIRQGVTFF
TGTGCCAGCAGCATAATCAGACAGGGGGTAACTTTCTTT
>TRBD1|TRBV7-9|TRBJ1-2|.|14
CASSLVGQGRGYTF
TGTGCCAGCAGCTTAGTTGGACAGGGACGGGGCTACACCTTC
>.|TRBV6-2/TRBV6-3|TRBJ2-7|.|14
CASSPGANGGLEYF
TGTGCCAGCAGTCCAGGGGCGAACGGGGGGCTGGAGTACTTC
>.|TRBV4-2|TRBJ2-3|.|14
CASSLVPLTDTQYF
TGTGCCAGCAGCCTAGTTCCACTAACGGATACGCAGTATTTT
>TRBD2|TRBV10-3|TRBJ2-7|.|14
CATSKRFAGGLQYF
TGTGCCACCTCTAAGAGGTTCGCGGGGGGCTTGCAGTACTTC
>.|TRBV5-1|TRBJ2-7|.|12
CASSPGTYEQYF
TGCGCCAGCAGCCCCGGGACCTACGAGCAGTACTTC
>TRBD2|TRBV2|TRBJ2-5|.|14
CASTTSGGQETQYF
TGTGCCAGCACTACTAGCGGGGGGCAAGAGACCCAGTACTTC
>.|TRBV10-1|TRBJ2-2|.|15
CASSVQGVGTGELFF
TGCGCCAGCAGCGTACAGGGAGTTGGCACCGGGGAGCTGTTTTTT
>.|TRBV6-1|TRBJ2-3|.|15
CASSERAGSTDTQYF
TGTGCCAGCAGTGAACGGGCAGGGAGCACAGATACGCAGTATTTT
>TRBD1|TRBV4-1|TRBJ1-1|once|17
CASSQKEGAALNTEAFF
TGCGCCAGCAGCCAAAAGGAGGGGGCAGCGTTGAACACTGAAGCTTTCTTT
>.|TRBV9|TRBJ1-2|few|14
CASSPPTANYGYTF
TGTGCCAGCAGCCCACCGACAGCTAACTATGGCTACACCTTC
>TRBD1|TRBV5-1|TRBJ2-5|once|14
CASSSLSGGETQYF
TGCGCCAGCAGCTCACTTTCAGGGGGAGAGACCCAGTACTTC
>.|TRBV5-1|TRBJ2-2|.|16
CASNGGWGRGTGELFF
TGCGCCAGCAACGGCGGCTGGGGGCGCGGCACCGGGGAGCTGTTTTTT
>.|TRBV18|TRBJ1-5|few|14
CASSPDTGYQPQHF
TGTGCCAGCTCACCGGACACAGGCTATCAGCCCCAGCATTTT
>.|TRBV18|TRBJ1-2|.|15
CASSIKDGSSYGYTF
TGTGCCAGCTCAATAAAAGACGGGTCTTCCTATGGCTACACCTTC
>.|TRBV12-3/TRBV12-4|TRBJ1-2|once|12
CASSQLLYGYTF
TGTGCCAGCAGTCAACTTTTGTATGGCTACACCTTC
>TRBD1|TRBV7-2|TRBJ2-1|.|14
CASSSRDRVGEQFF
TGTGCCAGCAGCTCCAGGGACAGGGTAGGTGAGCAGTTCTTC
>TRBD2|TRBV11-2|TRBJ2-1|.|16
CASSLASGGSYNEQFF
TGTGCCAGCAGCCTCGCGAGCGGGGGCTCCTACAATGAGCAGTTCTTC
>TRBD1|TRBV7-2|TRBJ1-3|.|18
CASSLGAPGQPFGNTIYF
TGTGCCAGCAGCTTAGGGGCACCGGGACAGCCGTTCGGAAACACCATATATTTT
>TRBD2|TRBV5-6|TRBJ2-3|.|18
CASSLVGWGEGRTDTQYF
TGTGCCAGCAGCTTGGTGGGTTGGGGGGAGGGACGCACAGATACGCAGTATTTT
>.|TRBV6-6|TRBJ1-3|.|16
CASSYVQGSSGNTIYF
TGTGCCAGCAGTTACGTACAGGGATCCTCTGGAAACACCATATATTTT
>TRBD2|TRBV27|TRBJ2-5|.|19
CASSYVGRASGGARETQYF
TGTGCCAGCAGTTACGTTGGACGGGCTAGCGGGGGGGCAAGAGAGACCCAGTACTTC
>.|TRBV5-6|TRBJ1-1|.|16
CASSLAGRGTDTEAFF
TGTGCCAGCAGCTTGGCCGGTAGGGGTACGGACACTGAAGCTTTCTTT
>TRBD1|TRBV5-1|TRBJ1-3|.|16
CASSFNGQAAGNTIYF
TGCGCCAGCAGCTTTAACGGACAGGCGGCAGGAAACACCATATATTTT
>.|TRBV27|TRBJ1-2|.|13
CASSFSRSYGYTF
TGTGCCAGCAGTTTTTCCCGGAGCTATGGCTACACCTTC
>.|TRBV7-6|TRBJ2-7|.|16
CASSWNRETATYEQYF
TGTGCCAGCAGCTGGAACAGGGAGACTGCGACCTACGAGCAGTACTTC
>TRBD1|TRBV30|TRBJ2-7|.|14
CAWDTGTGNYEQYF
TGTGCCTGGGATACCGGGACAGGTAACTACGAGCAGTACTTC
>TRBD2|TRBV13|TRBJ2-3|.|16
CASSSPGSGGTDTQYF
TGTGCCAGCAGCTCCCCGGGTAGCGGGGGCACAGATACGCAGTATTTT
>TRBD1|TRBV5-8|TRBJ2-4|.|20
CASSPAGQGNARGAKNIQYF
TGTGCCAGCAGCCCCGCGGGACAGGGTAACGCGCGCGGAGCCAAAAACATTCAGTACTTC
>.|TRBV14|TRBJ1-5|.|16
CASSQVTVQYNQPQHF
TGTGCCAGCAGCCAAGTCACCGTACAGTACAATCAGCCCCAGCATTTT
>TRBD1|TRBV10-3|TRBJ1-6|.|21
CAISEFTPGQGKDFYNSPLHF
TGTGCCATCAGTGAGTTTACACCGGGACAGGGAAAAGACTTCTATAATTCACCCCTCCACTTT
>.|TRBV6-5|TRBJ2-1|.|13
CASSSFRVGEQFF
TGTGCCAGCAGTTCTTTCAGGGTCGGTGAGCAGTTCTTC
>.|TRBV11-2|TRBJ1-6|few|16
CASSLDPYRTPSPLHF
TGTGCCAGCAGCTTAGACCCCTACCGAACTCCATCACCCCTCCACTTT
>TRBD1|TRBV19|TRBJ2-2|.|14
CASSSGGASGELFF
TGTGCCAGTAGTTCAGGGGGCGCGAGCGGGGAGCTGTTTTTT
>TRBD1|TRBV7-2|TRBJ1-1|.|14
CASSLLGTAAEAFF
TGTGCCAGCAGCTTACTCGGGACAGCGGCTGAAGCTTTCTTT
>TRBD1|TRBV4-3|TRBJ1-2|once|16
CASSQVPGGANYGYTF
TGCGCCAGCAGCCAAGTGCCAGGGGGCGCGAACTATGGCTACACCTTC
>TRBD1|TRBV13|TRBJ2-2|.|17
CASSFLRVRGTAGELFF
TGTGCCAGCAGCTTTCTAAGGGTCAGGGGGACCGCCGGGGAGCTGTTTTTT
>TRBD1|TRBV29-1|TRBJ2-3|.|13
CSVVTGAWDTQYF
TGCAGCGTTGTGACAGGGGCGTGGGATACGCAGTATTTT